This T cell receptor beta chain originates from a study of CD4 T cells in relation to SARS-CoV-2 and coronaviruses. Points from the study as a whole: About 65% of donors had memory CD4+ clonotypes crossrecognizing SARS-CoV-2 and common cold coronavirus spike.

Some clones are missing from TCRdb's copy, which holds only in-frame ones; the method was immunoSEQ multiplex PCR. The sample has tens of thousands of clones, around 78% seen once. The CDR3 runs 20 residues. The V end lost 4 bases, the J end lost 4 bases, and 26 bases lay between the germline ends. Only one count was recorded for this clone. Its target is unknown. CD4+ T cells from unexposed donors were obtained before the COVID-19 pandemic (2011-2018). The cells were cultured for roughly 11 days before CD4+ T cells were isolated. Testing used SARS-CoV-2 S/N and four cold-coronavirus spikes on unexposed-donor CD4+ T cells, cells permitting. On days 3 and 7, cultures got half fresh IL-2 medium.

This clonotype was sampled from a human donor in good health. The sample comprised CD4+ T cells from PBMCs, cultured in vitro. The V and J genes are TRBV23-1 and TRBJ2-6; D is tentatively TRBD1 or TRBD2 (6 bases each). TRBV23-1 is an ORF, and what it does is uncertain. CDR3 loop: CASSPDGGQGKVAGANVLTF. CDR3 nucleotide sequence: TGCGCCAGCAGTCCCGATGGGGGGCAGGGAAAGGTAGCGGGGGCCAACGTCCTGACTTTC.